A selection of T cell receptor beta chains follows, all from one sample in a study of cytomegalovirus exposure and HLA in healthy donors. Assay used: immunoSEQ multiplex PCR; TCRdb lists only in-frame clones, some missing. The repertoire holds about 180,000 clones, with roughly three quarters as singletons. Sequencing was done on a sample of PBMCs. These receptors came from a male donor in good health and CMV-seronegative. CDR3s include the opening cysteine and the closing phenylalanine or tryptophan. A D gene is named only where the DNA matches it firmly. The listing skips clone size in some rows; elsewhere it reads once, few, many or a size class.

cdr3_aa: CASTTGGFYQPQHF; cdr3_nt: TGTGCCAGCACTACGGGGGGGTTTTATCAGCCCCAGCATTTT; clone_size: once; v_call: TRBV6-1; j_call: TRBJ1-5; d_call: .
cdr3_aa: CASSSSGGRTEAFF; cdr3_nt: TGTGCCAGCAGTTCCTCCGGGGGGCGCACTGAAGCTTTCTTT; clone_size: .; v_call: TRBV28; j_call: TRBJ1-1; d_call: .
cdr3_aa: CAWSAGTGSYNEQFF; cdr3_nt: TGTGCCTGGAGTGCCGGGACAGGGTCCTACAATGAGCAGTTCTTC; clone_size: .; v_call: TRBV30; j_call: TRBJ2-1; d_call: TRBD1
cdr3_aa: CASSQDRAGGTDTQYF; cdr3_nt: TGTGCCAGCAGCCAAGATCGGGCGGGGGGCACAGATACGCAGTATTTT; clone_size: .; v_call: TRBV4-2; j_call: TRBJ2-3; d_call: TRBD2
cdr3_aa: CASSLAWTGNQPQHF; cdr3_nt: TGTGCCAGCAGCTTAGCTTGGACAGGAAATCAGCCCCAGCATTTT; clone_size: .; v_call: TRBV7-2; j_call: TRBJ1-5; d_call: TRBD1
cdr3_aa: CASSFGHSGGYTF; cdr3_nt: TGTGCCAGCAGCTTCGGCCATTCGGGAGGCTACACCTTC; clone_size: .; v_call: TRBV7-2; j_call: TRBJ1-2; d_call: .
cdr3_aa: CAWARPAYGYTF; cdr3_nt: TGTGCCTGGGCGAGGCCCGCCTATGGCTACACCTTC; clone_size: .; v_call: TRBV30; j_call: TRBJ1-2; d_call: .
cdr3_aa: CASSLTGVYTF; cdr3_nt: TGTGCCAGCAGCTTGACAGGGGTCTACACCTTC; clone_size: .; v_call: TRBV5-4; j_call: TRBJ1-2; d_call: TRBD1
cdr3_aa: CASSRQESGTGSSYEQYF; cdr3_nt: TGCGCCAGCAGCCGGCAAGAATCAGGGACAGGGAGCTCCTACGAGCAGTACTTC; clone_size: .; v_call: TRBV4-1; j_call: TRBJ2-7; d_call: TRBD1
cdr3_aa: CASSIGTGMTEAFF; cdr3_nt: TGTGCCAGCAGCATCGGGACAGGGATGACTGAAGCTTTCTTT; clone_size: .; v_call: TRBV11-3; j_call: TRBJ1-1; d_call: TRBD1
cdr3_aa: CASSYSTLSTYEQYF; cdr3_nt: TGTGCCAGCAGTTACTCGACATTGTCGACCTACGAGCAGTACTTC; clone_size: .; v_call: TRBV6-5; j_call: TRBJ2-7; d_call: .
cdr3_aa: CASIPDRGHEQFF; cdr3_nt: TGTGCCAGTATCCCGGACAGGGGGCATGAGCAGTTCTTC; clone_size: .; v_call: TRBV19; j_call: TRBJ2-1; d_call: TRBD1
cdr3_aa: CASSSDLSYNEQFF; cdr3_nt: TGTGCCAGCAGTTCGGACTTATCCTACAATGAGCAGTTCTTC; clone_size: .; v_call: TRBV6-5; j_call: TRBJ2-1; d_call: .
cdr3_aa: CASSLSQGLNEQFF; cdr3_nt: TGTGCCAGCAGCCTGTCACAGGGCCTGAATGAGCAGTTCTTC; clone_size: .; v_call: TRBV7-9; j_call: TRBJ2-1; d_call: .
cdr3_aa: CAFNPTGGDSGNTIYF; cdr3_nt: TGTGCCTTCAACCCGACAGGGGGCGACTCTGGAAACACCATATATTTT; clone_size: .; v_call: TRBV30; j_call: TRBJ1-3; d_call: TRBD1
cdr3_aa: CAWSVGDTPNYGYTF; cdr3_nt: TGTGCCTGGAGTGTGGGGGACACACCTAACTATGGCTACACCTTC; clone_size: .; v_call: TRBV30; j_call: TRBJ1-2; d_call: .
cdr3_aa: CASSFYGAAYEQYF; cdr3_nt: TGTGCCAGCAGCTTCTATGGGGCGGCCTACGAGCAGTACTTC; clone_size: .; v_call: TRBV5-6; j_call: TRBJ2-7; d_call: .
cdr3_aa: CSVDGGVLNTGELFF; cdr3_nt: TGCAGCGTTGACGGGGGAGTCCTGAACACCGGGGAGCTGTTTTTT; clone_size: .; v_call: TRBV29-1; j_call: TRBJ2-2; d_call: .
cdr3_aa: CASSYLTGNTEAFF; cdr3_nt: TGTGCCAGCAGTTACCTGACGGGGAACACTGAAGCTTTCTTT; clone_size: .; v_call: TRBV6-6; j_call: TRBJ1-1; d_call: .
cdr3_aa: CASSPRDTDGYTF; cdr3_nt: TGTGCCAGCTCACCACGGGACACGGATGGCTACACCTTC; clone_size: .; v_call: TRBV18; j_call: TRBJ1-2; d_call: .
cdr3_aa: CASSSQPGLAGVGDTQYF; cdr3_nt: TGTGCCAGCAGCTCCCAACCGGGACTAGCGGGAGTGGGAGATACGCAGTATTTT; clone_size: .; v_call: TRBV7-3; j_call: TRBJ2-3; d_call: TRBD2
cdr3_aa: CASSVAVNTEAFF; cdr3_nt: TGTGCCAGCAGTGTCGCAGTGAACACTGAAGCTTTCTTT; clone_size: .; v_call: TRBV6-4; j_call: TRBJ1-1; d_call: .
cdr3_aa: CASSLVGPSGDNTGELFF; cdr3_nt: TGTGCCAGCAGCTTAGTGGGTCCTAGCGGGGACAACACCGGGGAGCTGTTTTTT; clone_size: .; v_call: TRBV11-2; j_call: TRBJ2-2; d_call: TRBD2
cdr3_aa: CASSKAPGLQGYTF; cdr3_nt: TGTGCCAGCAGCAAAGCCCCCGGACTCCAGGGCTACACCTTC; clone_size: once; v_call: TRBV21-1; j_call: TRBJ1-2; d_call: .
cdr3_aa: CSSSLGPPGQGIYEQYF; cdr3_nt: TGTTCCAGCAGCTTAGGGCCCCCGGGACAGGGGATCTACGAGCAGTACTTC; clone_size: once; v_call: TRBV7-9; j_call: TRBJ2-7; d_call: TRBD1
cdr3_aa: CASHDRAALADTIYF; cdr3_nt: TGTGCCAGTCACGACAGGGCCGCCTTAGCCGACACCATATATTTT; clone_size: .; v_call: TRBV6-5; j_call: TRBJ1-3; d_call: TRBD1
cdr3_aa: CASSSWGTSGYNEQFF; cdr3_nt: TGTGCCAGCAGCTCATGGGGGACTAGCGGATACAATGAGCAGTTCTTC; clone_size: .; v_call: TRBV7-9; j_call: TRBJ2-1; d_call: TRBD2
cdr3_aa: CATSRVAASGGGNEQFF; cdr3_nt: TGTGCCACCAGCAGAGTCGCGGCTAGCGGGGGGGGAAATGAGCAGTTCTTC; clone_size: .; v_call: TRBV15; j_call: TRBJ2-1; d_call: TRBD2
cdr3_aa: CASSYDQGAGTEAFF; cdr3_nt: TGTGCCAGCAGTTACGATCAGGGGGCGGGCACTGAAGCTTTCTTT; clone_size: .; v_call: TRBV6-5; j_call: TRBJ1-1; d_call: TRBD1
cdr3_aa: CASSRKATGGNYGYTF; cdr3_nt: TGTGCCAGCAGCCGTAAGGCGACAGGGGGAAACTATGGCTACACCTTC; clone_size: .; v_call: TRBV28; j_call: TRBJ1-2; d_call: TRBD1
cdr3_aa: CASSLGTSGENEQFF; cdr3_nt: TGTGCCAGCAGCTTAGGGACTAGCGGGGAAAATGAGCAGTTCTTC; clone_size: few; v_call: TRBV7-9; j_call: TRBJ2-1; d_call: TRBD2
cdr3_aa: CAWIEHPGTEAFF; cdr3_nt: TGTGCCTGGATAGAGCATCCGGGCACTGAAGCTTTCTTT; clone_size: once; v_call: TRBV30; j_call: TRBJ1-1; d_call: .
cdr3_aa: CASTIWRDRANYGYTF; cdr3_nt: TGTGCCAGTACCATTTGGAGGGACAGAGCTAACTATGGCTACACCTTC; clone_size: .; v_call: TRBV19; j_call: TRBJ1-2; d_call: TRBD1
cdr3_aa: CAWSVTAYEQYF; cdr3_nt: TGTGCCTGGAGTGTAACGGCCTACGAGCAGTACTTC; clone_size: .; v_call: TRBV30; j_call: TRBJ2-7; d_call: .
cdr3_aa: CASSQGPGGTQYF; cdr3_nt: TGTGCCAGCAGCCAGGGACCCGGGGGTACGCAGTATTTT; clone_size: few; v_call: TRBV7-7; j_call: TRBJ2-3; d_call: .
cdr3_aa: CASSDGQVSQPQHF; cdr3_nt: TGTGCCAGCAGCGATGGACAGGTCAGTCAGCCCCAGCATTTT; clone_size: few; v_call: TRBV9; j_call: TRBJ1-5; d_call: TRBD1
cdr3_aa: CASSRTGGAWDTEAFF; cdr3_nt: TGTGCCAGCAGCCGAACAGGGGGCGCATGGGACACTGAAGCTTTCTTT; clone_size: .; v_call: TRBV14; j_call: TRBJ1-1; d_call: TRBD1
cdr3_aa: CASRPGTGSRGYTF; cdr3_nt: TGTGCCAGCAGGCCAGGGACAGGGAGCAGGGGCTACACCTTC; clone_size: .; v_call: TRBV28; j_call: TRBJ1-2; d_call: TRBD1